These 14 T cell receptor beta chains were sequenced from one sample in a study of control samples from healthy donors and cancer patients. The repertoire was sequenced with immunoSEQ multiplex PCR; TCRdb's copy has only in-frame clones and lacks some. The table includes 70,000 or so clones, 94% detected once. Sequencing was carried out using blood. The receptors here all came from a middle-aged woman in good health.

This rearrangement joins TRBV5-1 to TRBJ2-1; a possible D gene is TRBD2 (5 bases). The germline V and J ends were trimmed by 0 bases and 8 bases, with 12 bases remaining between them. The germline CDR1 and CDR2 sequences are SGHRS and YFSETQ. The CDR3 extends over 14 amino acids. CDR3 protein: CASSLDDPGYEQFF. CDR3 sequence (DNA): TGCGCCAGCAGCTTGGATGACCCGGGGTATGAGCAGTTCTTC.

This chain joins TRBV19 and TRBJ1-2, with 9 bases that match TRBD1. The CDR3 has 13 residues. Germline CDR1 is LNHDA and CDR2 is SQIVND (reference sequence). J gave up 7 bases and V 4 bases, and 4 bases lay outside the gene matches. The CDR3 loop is CASSTGTGFGYTF. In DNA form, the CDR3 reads TGTGCCAGTAGTACCGGGACAGGGTTTGGCTACACCTTC.

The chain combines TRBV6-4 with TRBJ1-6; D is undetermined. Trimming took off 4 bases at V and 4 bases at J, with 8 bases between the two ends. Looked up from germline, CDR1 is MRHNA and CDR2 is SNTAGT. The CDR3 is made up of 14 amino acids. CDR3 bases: TGTGCCAGCAGTGTTAGAGGGTATAATTCACCCCTCCACTTT. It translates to CASSVRGYNSPLHF.

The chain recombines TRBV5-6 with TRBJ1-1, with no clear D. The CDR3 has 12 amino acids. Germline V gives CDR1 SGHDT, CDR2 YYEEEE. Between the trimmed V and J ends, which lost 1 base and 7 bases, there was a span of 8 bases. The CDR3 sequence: CASSLSVGEAFF. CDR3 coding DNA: TGTGCCAGCAGCTTGTCCGTGGGTGAAGCTTTCTTT.

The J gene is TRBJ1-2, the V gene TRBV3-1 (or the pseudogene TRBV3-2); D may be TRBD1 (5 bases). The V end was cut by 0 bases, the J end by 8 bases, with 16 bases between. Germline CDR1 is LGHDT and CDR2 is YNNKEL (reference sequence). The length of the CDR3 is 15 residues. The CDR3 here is CASSQDVWGEGGYTF. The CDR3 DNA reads TGTGCCAGCAGCCAAGATGTATGGGGGGAGGGAGGCTACACCTTC.

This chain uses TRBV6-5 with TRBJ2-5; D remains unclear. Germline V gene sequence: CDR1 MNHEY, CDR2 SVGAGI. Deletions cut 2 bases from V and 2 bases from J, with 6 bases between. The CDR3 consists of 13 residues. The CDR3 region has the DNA TGTGCCAGCAGTTACCTGGAACAAGAGACCCAGTACTTC. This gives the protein CASSYLEQETQYF.

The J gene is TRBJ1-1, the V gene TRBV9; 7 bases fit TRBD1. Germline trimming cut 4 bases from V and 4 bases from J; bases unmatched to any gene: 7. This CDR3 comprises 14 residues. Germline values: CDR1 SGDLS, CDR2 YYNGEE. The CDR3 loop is CASSTTTGRTEAFF. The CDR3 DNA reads TGTGCCAGCAGCACGACGACAGGGCGCACTGAAGCTTTCTTT.

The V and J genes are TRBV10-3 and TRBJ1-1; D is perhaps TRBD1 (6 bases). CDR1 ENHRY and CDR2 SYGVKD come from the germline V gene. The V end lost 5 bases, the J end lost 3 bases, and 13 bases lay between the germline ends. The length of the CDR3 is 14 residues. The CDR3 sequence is CAISQQGSDTEAFF. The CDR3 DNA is TGTGCCATCAGTCAACAGGGATCGGACACTGAAGCTTTCTTT.

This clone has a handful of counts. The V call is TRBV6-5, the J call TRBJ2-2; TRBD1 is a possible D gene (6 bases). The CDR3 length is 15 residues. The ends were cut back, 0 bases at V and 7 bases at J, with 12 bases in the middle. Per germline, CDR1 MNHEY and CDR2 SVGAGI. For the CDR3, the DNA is TGTGCCAGCAGTTACTCGGGACAAGGGCTCGGGGAGCTGTTTTTT. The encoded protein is CASSYSGQGLGELFF.

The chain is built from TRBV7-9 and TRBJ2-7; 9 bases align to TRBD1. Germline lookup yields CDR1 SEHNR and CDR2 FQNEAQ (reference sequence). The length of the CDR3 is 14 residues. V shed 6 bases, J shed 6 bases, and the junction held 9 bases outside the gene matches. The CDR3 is CASSPPGTGSEQYF. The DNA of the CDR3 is TGTGCCAGCAGTCCACCGGGGACAGGGAGCGAGCAGTACTTC.

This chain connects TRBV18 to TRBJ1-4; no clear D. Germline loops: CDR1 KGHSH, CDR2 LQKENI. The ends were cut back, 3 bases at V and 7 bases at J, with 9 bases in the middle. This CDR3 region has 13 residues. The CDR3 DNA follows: TGTGCCAGCTCACCTACTTTCGGTGAAAAACTGTTTTTT. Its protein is CASSPTFGEKLFF.

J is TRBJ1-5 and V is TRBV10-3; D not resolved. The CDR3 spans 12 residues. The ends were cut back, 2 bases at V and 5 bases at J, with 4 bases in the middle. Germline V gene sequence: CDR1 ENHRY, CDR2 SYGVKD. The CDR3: CAISELDQPQHF. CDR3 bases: TGTGCCATCAGTGAGCTAGATCAGCCCCAGCATTTT.

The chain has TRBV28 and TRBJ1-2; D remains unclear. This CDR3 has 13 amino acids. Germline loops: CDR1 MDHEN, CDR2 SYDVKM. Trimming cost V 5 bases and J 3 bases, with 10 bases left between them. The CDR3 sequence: CASSGRADYGYTF. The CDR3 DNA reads TGTGCCAGCAGTGGCCGGGCTGACTATGGCTACACCTTC.

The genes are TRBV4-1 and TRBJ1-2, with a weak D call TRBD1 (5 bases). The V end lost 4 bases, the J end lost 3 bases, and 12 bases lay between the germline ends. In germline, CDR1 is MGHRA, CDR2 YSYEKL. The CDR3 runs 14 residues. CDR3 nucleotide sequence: TGCGCCAGCAGCCCATTTGGGGCCCACTATGGCTACACCTTC. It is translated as CASSPFGAHYGYTF.